This T cell receptor (beta chain) comes out of a study of glioma-infiltrating T cells. Amplification of TCR alpha and beta CDR3 regions from RNA used iRepertoire nested multiplex PCR. TCRdb called the multiplex PCR reads again in MiXCR, with one record for every CDR3 protein. The data show 300,000 to 450,000 distinct CDR3 sequences, with around 45% seen just once and about 12% held by the top ten. The CDR3 has 15 amino acids. Germline V lookup: CDR1 DFQATT, CDR2 SNEGSKA (reference sequence). V lost 0 bases and J lost 5, with 14 bases in between. This clonotype was recorded at least ten times. This clonotype was sampled from a human donor with low-grade glioma or glioblastoma, undergoing nonglioma brain surgery, or in good health (not recorded which). This chain links TRBV20-1 with TRBJ2-1; D uncertain. Material for sequencing was glioma tissue, nonneoplastic brain tissue, or PBMCs (not recorded which). CDR3: CSARDSFDWNNEQFF. The CDR3 bases are TGCAGTGCTAGAGATAGTTTTGACTGGAACAATGAGCAGTTCTTC.